This entry lists 29 T cell receptor beta chains sequenced from one sample in a study of T cells in Graves' hyperthyroidism and ophthalmopathy. Amplification yielded TCR beta CDR3 regions, with RNA transcripts as the source. The HTBI primer set served for first-round RT-PCR of the TCR CDR3. TCRdb re-called the multiplex PCR reads with MiXCR, one entry per CDR3 protein. The sample has 450,000 to 550,000 distinct CDR3 sequences, 24% seen once; the top ten hold around 11%. The sample taken for sequencing was blood. The origin of the receptors is a woman younger than 45 with Graves' ophthalmopathy.

The chain uses TRBV5-1 and TRBJ2-5, with D perhaps assigned TRBD1 or TRBD2 (5 bases each). CDR3 length: 16 residues. Germline V gene lookup returns CDR1 SGHRS and CDR2 YFSETQ. Trimming took 2 bases from V and 2 from J, leaving 16 bases between them. In DNA form, the CDR3 reads TGCGCCAGCAGCTTCGTAGGGGTTGAGGGGCAAGAGACCCAGTACTTC. This codes for CASSFVGVEGQETQYF.

This clonotype came up a few times. The chain combines TRBV4-1 with TRBJ2-7, with D perhaps matching TRBD1 (6 bases). The V gene's germline CDR1 is MGHRA and CDR2 YSYEKL. V lost 4 bases to trimming and J lost 6 bases, with 16 bases between them. This CDR3 is 14 amino acids long. CDR3 protein: CASSLGTGSREQYF. CDR3 nucleotide sequence: TGCGCCAGCAGCCTAGGAACAGGGTCCCGCGAGCAGTACTTC.

Many counts were recorded for this clonotype. J is TRBJ1-1 and V is TRBV7-2, with a possible D match to TRBD1 (5 bases). The germline CDR1 and CDR2 sequences are SGHTA and FQGNSA. The CDR3 covers 14 residues. Trimming removed 1 base at V and 5 bases at J, with 11 bases between. CDR3 sequence (DNA): TGTGCCAGCAGCTTAGTTTTGGAGGGGACTGAAGCTTTCTTT. Translation: CASSLVLEGTEAFF.

This chain joins TRBV2 and TRBJ1-5; TRBD1 agrees at 9 bases. V gave up 3 bases and J gave up 7 bases; unmatched junction bases: 4. Germline V gives CDR1 SNHLY, CDR2 FYNNEI. The CDR3 extends over 14 amino acids. The CDR3 DNA reads as TGTGCCAGCAGTGATAGGGACAGGGCGCAGCCCCAGCATTTT. Residues: CASSDRDRAQPQHF.

The sample holds a few counts of this clonotype. The V call is TRBV6-2 or TRBV6-3, the J call TRBJ1-5; TRBD1 might be the D (5 bases). Germline V gene data show CDR1 as MNHEY and CDR2 as SVGEGT. The length of the CDR3 is 15 residues. V was pared by 2 bases and J by 7 bases, with 15 bases between. This CDR3 reads CASSYATAETQPQHF. The CDR3 nucleotides are TGTGCCAGCAGTTACGCGACAGCGGAAACCCAGCCCCAGCATTTT.

This clonotype was picked up many times. This chain connects TRBV15 to TRBJ2-5; 10 positions agree with TRBD1. Germline V gene lookup returns CDR1 LNHNV and CDR2 YYDKDF (reference sequence). Trimming at V came to 5 bases and at J to 5 bases, leaving 5 bases not matched to a gene. This CDR3 comprises 14 residues. Written as DNA, the CDR3 is TGTGCCACCAGCTGGGACAGGGGATTTGAGACCCAGTACTTC. Protein product: CATSWDRGFETQYF.

This clonotype was seen many times. This chain links TRBV7-6 with TRBJ2-7; TRBD2 might be the D (5 bases). CDR1 is SGHVS, CDR2 FNYEAQ, per germline. CDR3 length: 18 residues. V lost 1 base, J lost 0 bases, and 19 bases lay in between. CDR3 coding DNA: TGTGCCAGCAGCTTAGGGGTAGACTACCCTCCAAACTCCTACGAGCAGTACTTC. Translated, it gives CASSLGVDYPPNSYEQYF.

This chain links TRBV6-1 with TRBJ2-7, with 13 bases that match TRBD2. After removal of 4 bases from V and 6 bases from J, the junction contained 6 bases not matched to a gene. CDR1 and CDR2 from the germline V gene are MNHNS and SASEGT. This CDR3 is 15 amino acids long. The CDR3 reads CASSGGLAGNGEQYF. Here the CDR3 DNA reads TGTGCCAGCAGTGGGGGACTAGCGGGAAATGGCGAGCAGTACTTC.

This clonotype occurred many times. The V and J genes are TRBV15 and TRBJ1-2; no clear D. Trimming took off 0 bases at V and 4 bases at J, with 15 bases between the two ends. Looked up from germline, CDR1 is LNHNV and CDR2 is YYDKDF (reference sequence). The CDR3 has 16 residues. The CDR3: CATSRDHFDASYGYTF. CDR3 nucleotides: TGTGCCACCAGCAGAGATCATTTTGATGCCAGCTATGGCTACACCTTC.

This clonotype was seen repeatedly, ten times or more. The V and J genes are TRBV20-1 and TRBJ1-2; no reliable D call. The CDR3 loop spans 12 amino acids. CDR1 is DFQATT, CDR2 SNEGSKA, per germline (reference sequence). V was trimmed by 5 bases and J by 3 bases, leaving 10 bases between them. CDR3 loop: CSAEGTDYGYTF. Written as DNA, the CDR3 is TGCAGTGCTGAAGGTACCGACTATGGCTACACCTTC.

J is TRBJ2-7 and V is TRBV27, with D uncertain. The CDR3 consists of 16 residues. From germline, CDR1 is MNHEY and CDR2 SMNVEV (reference sequence). V lost 3 bases and J lost 10, with 25 bases in between. In DNA form, the CDR3 reads TGTGCCAGCAGTTTTTCCCCCGGCCTGGCCCGGATCGATCAGTACTTC. This gives the protein CASSFSPGLARIDQYF.

This clonotype has a count of ten or more. V is TRBV7-9 and J is TRBJ2-7; D unclear. V lost 4 bases and J lost 6, with 13 bases in between. The CDR3 has 13 amino acids. Germline values: CDR1 SEHNR, CDR2 FQNEAQ (reference sequence). In nucleotides, the CDR3 is TGTGCCAGCAGCTGGGGATGGGCTGGCGAGCAGTACTTC. It translates to CASSWGWAGEQYF.

This clonotype was detected ten times or more. The chain has TRBV3-1 and TRBJ2-7; no firm D call. The V gene lost 1 base and the J gene lost 3 bases, with 10 bases spanning the gap. Germline CDR1 and CDR2: LGHDT and YNNKEL (reference sequence). CDR3 length: 14 amino acids. CDR3 protein: CASSQVARRYEQYF. In nucleotides, the CDR3 is TGTGCCAGCAGCCAAGTGGCCAGGCGCTACGAGCAGTACTTC.

This clonotype was seen many times. This sequence joins TRBV6-1 and TRBJ2-4; D not resolved. The CDR3 loop spans 15 amino acids. Germline V lookup: CDR1 MNHNS, CDR2 SASEGT. V dropped 3 bases and J dropped 2 bases, with 11 bases sitting between them. DNA for the CDR3: TGTGCCAGCAGTGACCGTAGGAGAACCAAAAACATTCAGTACTTC. The encoded protein is CASSDRRRTKNIQYF.

This clonotype was seen ten or more times. This rearrangement joins TRBV3-1 to TRBJ2-5, with D hard to call. Deletions cut 3 bases from V and 5 bases from J, with 22 bases between. This CDR3 is 17 amino acids long. In germline, CDR1 is LGHDT, CDR2 YNNKEL (reference sequence). CDR3 in amino acids: CASSHPYQTSPFETQYF. The CDR3 DNA reads as TGTGCCAGCAGCCATCCTTATCAGACTTCTCCTTTTGAGACCCAGTACTTC.

This clonotype was found many times. This chain connects TRBV6-4 to TRBJ1-1; D gene ambiguous. This CDR3 is built from 13 residues. Germline values: CDR1 MRHNA, CDR2 SNTAGT. With 6 bases removed from V and 5 bases from J, the gap between germline ends came to 13 bases. CDR3 protein: CASRTARYTEAFF. DNA for the CDR3: TGTGCCAGCAGGACCGCTAGATATACTGAAGCTTTCTTT.

This chain connects TRBV5-1 to TRBJ2-7; D is possibly TRBD1 or TRBD2 (5 bases each). This CDR3 region has 15 residues. V was trimmed by 0 bases and J by 3 bases, leaving 13 bases between them. Germline V gene lookup returns CDR1 SGHRS and CDR2 YFSETQ. The CDR3 reads CASSLDGTVSYEQYF. Written as DNA, the CDR3 is TGCGCCAGCAGCTTGGATGGGACGGTGAGCTACGAGCAGTACTTC.

There are many counts of this clonotype. The V gene is TRBV4-2, the J gene TRBJ2-7; D perhaps matches TRBD1 (6 bases). Trimming shortened V by 5 bases and J by 5 bases, and 13 bases separated the two germline ends. Germline V CDR1 and CDR2: LGHNA, YNFKEQ. The CDR3 extends over 13 amino acids. CDR3 sequence: CASSGQGFHEQYF. The DNA of the CDR3 is TGTGCCAGCAGCGGCCAGGGGTTCCACGAGCAGTACTTC.

V and J are TRBV10-1 and TRBJ2-2, with no clear D. Trimming stripped 3 bases from V and 8 bases from J, with 13 bases between. The CDR3 is 14 amino acids. Germline V gives CDR1 WNHNN, CDR2 SYGVQD (reference sequence). The CDR3 DNA follows: TGCGCCAGCAGTGATTCGTGGGTACATGGGGAGCTGTTTTTT. As protein: CASSDSWVHGELFF.

This clonotype was detected many times. The chain carries TRBV7-2 and TRBJ2-5; D is unresolved. The CDR3 contains 15 residues. CDR1 is SGHTA, CDR2 FQGNSA, per germline. Trimming left V 5 bases short and J 2 bases short, with 15 bases between. The CDR3 sequence is CASSPQVAKQETQYF. In DNA form, the CDR3 reads TGTGCCAGCAGCCCCCAAGTGGCGAAACAAGAGACCCAGTACTTC.

This clonotype has a count of ten or more. The rearrangement uses TRBV28 and TRBJ1-5; D not certain. Germline V gene lookup returns CDR1 MDHEN and CDR2 SYDVKM. This CDR3 is built from 17 residues. V lost 5 bases and J 1 base, leaving 18 bases between the germline ends. CDR3 sequence: CASSRTVVSSSNQPQHF. CDR3 nucleotide sequence: TGTGCCAGCAGTCGGACCGTCGTATCATCCAGCAATCAGCCCCAGCATTTT.

This clonotype appeared many times. This may stem from a read error, because a much larger clone lies one nucleotide away. As the CDR3 is not closed by the conserved phenylalanine or tryptophan, this likely results from a read error. The J gene is TRBJ1-1, the V gene TRBV12-3 or TRBV12-4, with 12 bases fitting TRBD1. The CDR3 extends over 14 amino acids. The V and J ends lost 6 bases and 4 bases, in that order; junction bases with no gene match: 3. The CDR3 loop reads CASRGQGATTEAFL. The CDR3 coding sequence is TGTGCCAGCAGGGGACAGGGGGCGACCACTGAAGCTTTCCTT.

The chain has TRBV5-1 and TRBJ1-1, with 8 bases that match TRBD1. The length of the CDR3 is 14 residues. Germline CDR1 SGHRS, CDR2 YFSETQ. V gave up 5 bases and J gave up 3 bases; unmatched junction bases: 6. CDR3 sequence reads: CASSYGTGHTEAFF. The CDR3 DNA reads TGCGCCAGCAGTTACGGGACAGGTCACACTGAAGCTTTCTTT.

Ten or more counts support this clonotype. V usage is TRBV19 and J usage is TRBJ2-5; no clear D gene. The CDR3 length is 13 residues. The germline gives CDR1 LNHDA, CDR2 SQIVND (reference sequence). The ends were cut back, 3 bases at V and 3 bases at J, with 8 bases in the middle. The CDR3 region has the DNA TGTGCCAGTAGTATGCCCGCGAAAGAGACCCAGTACTTC. As protein: CASSMPAKETQYF. The full variable domain, completed using reference TRBV19 and TRBJ2-5, is DGGITQSPKYLFRKEGQNVTLSCEQNLNHDAMYWYRQDPGQGLRLIYYSQIVNDFQKGDIAEGYSVSREKKESFPLTVTSAQKNPTAFYLCASSMPAKETQYFGPGTRLLVL.

This clonotype was found many times. The rearrangement links TRBV7-9 to TRBJ1-1; unclear D gene. Germline CDR1 reads SEHNR; CDR2 reads FQNEAQ (reference sequence). This CDR3 has 15 residues. The ends were cut back, 1 base at V and 1 base at J, with 10 bases in the middle. The CDR3 region has the DNA TGTGCCAGCAGCTTAGGGTGGGCCGAGAACACTGAAGCTTTCTTT. This translates into CASSLGWAENTEAFF.

The J gene is TRBJ1-5, the V gene TRBV20-1; D is unclear. In germline, CDR1 is DFQATT, CDR2 SNEGSKA (reference sequence). The CDR3 runs to 10 residues. The V and J ends lost 7 bases and 5 bases respectively, with 6 bases between them. The CDR3 protein is CSDLHQPQHF. The CDR3 nucleotides are TGCAGTGACCTTCATCAGCCCCAGCATTTT.

This clonotype was counted ten times or more. The chain combines TRBV15 with TRBJ2-7; D not certain. CDR3 length equals 12 residues. Germline CDR1 is LNHNV and CDR2 is YYDKDF (reference sequence). Deletions cut 1 base from V and 2 bases from J, with 3 bases between. The CDR3 loop is CATSRAPYEQYF. The CDR3 DNA reads as TGTGCCACCAGCAGAGCGCCCTACGAGCAGTACTTC. The whole variable domain, filled in from reference TRBV15 and TRBJ2-7, reads DAMVIQNPRYQVTQFGKPVTLSCSQTLNHNVMYWYQQKSSQAPKLLFHYYDKDFNNEADTPDNFQSRRPNTSFCFLDIRSPGLGDTAMYLCATSRAPYEQYFGPGTRLTVT.

The genes are TRBV29-1 and TRBJ2-7; D possibly uses TRBD1 or TRBD2 (6 bases each). The CDR3 sequence is 14 residues long. V lost 5 bases and J 0 bases, leaving 14 bases between the germline ends. CDR1 and CDR2 (germline): SQVTM, ANQGSEA. The CDR3 DNA is TGCAGCGTTCCTGGTGGAGGGGGCTCCTACGAGCAGTACTTC. It is translated as CSVPGGGGSYEQYF.

Many counts were recorded for this clonotype. The chain carries TRBV19 and TRBJ1-2; D possibly corresponds to TRBD1 (6 bases). The CDR3 runs to 16 residues. CDR1 and CDR2 (germline): LNHDA, SQIVND (reference sequence). The ends were cut back, 7 bases at V and 4 bases at J, with 22 bases in the middle. The CDR3 nucleotides read TGTGCCAGTACCACGGCGGAGTCAGGGGAATTCTATGGCTACACCTTC. Protein: CASTTAESGEFYGYTF.